These T cell receptor beta chains were read from a single sample in a study of T cell changes during pregnancy in multiple sclerosis. Profiled with immunoSEQ multiplex PCR; TCRdb holds only in-frame clones, not every one. The data hold about 63,000 clones, with about 93% observed a single time. Here the sequenced sample was CD8+ T cells from peripheral blood mononuclear cells, taken in the second trimester of pregnancy. These receptors originate from a female donor with multiple sclerosis, enrolled in a pregnancy study. Each CDR3 is given with its conserved first and last residue. A D gene is named only where the DNA matches it firmly. Expanded clones are given a class, and other clones once, few, many or no size at all.

TRBD1,TRBJ1-1,NA,TRBV7-9,TGTGCCAACAGCCAAGGCGGACAGGGTATACGGCCGGGTGAAGCTTTCTTT,CANSQGGQGIRPGEAFF
TRBD1,TRBJ1-5,NA,TRBV19,TGTGCCAGTCGACAGGGATTTCAGCCCCAGCATTTT,CASRQGFQPQHF
TRBD1,TRBJ1-5,NA,TRBV28,TGTGCCAGCAGGCCTGCGGGACAGCGGCACAATCAGCCCCAGCATTTT,CASRPAGQRHNQPQHF
TRBD1,TRBJ1-3,NA,TRBV7-9,TGTGCCAGCAGCCCCGGGACAGGGGGCGCCTTGGACACCATATATTTT,CASSPGTGGALDTIYF
NA,TRBJ1-1,NA,TRBV4-1,TGCGCCAGCACCCACTCGGGGGGCGGGAACACTGAAGCTTTCTTT,CASTHSGGGNTEAFF
TRBD2,TRBJ2-7,once,TRBV5-1,TGCGCCAGCAGTTTCAGGCAGCGGGAGGGCCTCTACGAGCAGTACTTC,CASSFRQREGLYEQYF
TRBD1,TRBJ2-7,NA,TRBV7-3,TGTGCCAGCAGCTACAGACAGGGTCGGGTCTACGAGCAGTACTTC,CASSYRQGRVYEQYF
TRBD2,TRBJ2-3,once,TRBV5-5,TGTGCCAGCACCGGCAGGGTATCGGGAGGGGGTACGCAGTATTTT,CASTGRVSGGGTQYF
NA,TRBJ2-1,NA,TRBV27,TGTGCCAGCAGTTTCCAGGGGCGTAGCAATGAGCAGTTCTTC,CASSFQGRSNEQFF
TRBD2,TRBJ2-1,NA,TRBV9,TGTGCCAGCAGCCCTTTACTAGCGGGAGGGCCAGGTGAGCAGTTCTTC,CASSPLLAGGPGEQFF
TRBD2,TRBJ2-1,NA,TRBV7-9,TGTGCCAGCAGTTTAGCGGGAGAGAGCTCCTACAATGAGCAGTTCTTC,CASSLAGESSYNEQFF
TRBD1,TRBJ2-1,NA,TRBV11-2,TGTGCCAGCAGGGAAGGACAGGTCCTGCTATACAATGAGCAGTTCTTC,CASREGQVLLYNEQFF
NA,TRBJ1-1,few,TRBV27,TGTGCCAGCAGTTTAAGCCGGAACACTGAAGCTTTCTTT,CASSLSRNTEAFF
NA,TRBJ1-5,once,TRBV11-2,TGTGCCAGCAGCGCGGGGGTAAGTCAGCCCCAGCATTTT,CASSAGVSQPQHF
TRBD1,TRBJ2-3,NA,TRBV10-3,TGTGCCATCAGTGAGTCTGTGGGACAGGGAAGCACAGATACGCAGTATTTT,CAISESVGQGSTDTQYF
TRBD2,TRBJ2-3,once,TRBV13,TGTGCCAGCAGCTCACGCTATAAACCAAGCGGGAGAAGGGCAGATACGCAGTATTTT,CASSSRYKPSGRRADTQYF
TRBD1,TRBJ1-5,NA,TRBV7-3,TGTGCCAGCAGCTCAGAGGACAGGTTGATTAGCAATCAGCCCCAGCATTTT,CASSSEDRLISNQPQHF
TRBD2,TRBJ2-3,NA,TRBV27,TGTGCCAGCAGTTTGGCCACTAGCGGAGATACGCAGTATTTT,CASSLATSGDTQYF
NA,TRBJ2-1,NA,TRBV5-1,TGCGCCAGCAGCTTGCCTGCGGGGCGGAGCAACTACAATGAGCAGTTCTTC,CASSLPAGRSNYNEQFF
NA,TRBJ2-7,NA,TRBV2,TGTGCCTCGCCGGGGGGCAGGGGTAACTACGAGCAGTACTTC,CASPGGRGNYEQYF
NA,TRBJ2-5,once,TRBV5-1,TGCGCCAGCAGCTTGGCGGTTGGAGGAGGGTTAGAGACCCAGTACTTC,CASSLAVGGGLETQYF
NA,TRBJ2-1,NA,TRBV6-1,TGTGCCAGCAGTGAAGCTTCGTGGCCAGGTCACAATGAGCAGTTCTTC,CASSEASWPGHNEQFF
NA,TRBJ2-3,NA,TRBV19,TGTGCCAGTAGTCCCGTTTGGGGAGACTATACGCAGTATTTT,CASSPVWGDYTQYF
NA,TRBJ2-2,NA,TRBV28,TGTGCCAGCAGTTTATCGCTAGCAAAATTCACCGGGGAGCTGTTTTTT,CASSLSLAKFTGELFF
NA,TRBJ2-7,few,TRBV19,TGTGCCAGTAGTATCGGGCAGGGGTTGGGAGAGCAGTACTTC,CASSIGQGLGEQYF
NA,TRBJ1-1,NA,TRBV19,TGTGCCAGTAGTATACAGGGATTGGCCACTGAAGCTTTCTTT,CASSIQGLATEAFF
TRBD2,TRBJ2-1,NA,TRBV25-1,TGTGCCAGCAGTGCCCGGGGGGGTCTGAATGAGCAGTTCTTC,CASSARGGLNEQFF
NA,TRBJ1-5,NA,TRBV6-1,TGTGCCAGCAGTGAACCCTATAGCAATCAGCCCCAGCATTTT,CASSEPYSNQPQHF
TRBD1,TRBJ2-1,once,TRBV5-1,TGCGCCAGCAGTTTTACCGGGACAGATGACAATGAGCAGTTCTTC,CASSFTGTDDNEQFF
NA,TRBJ2-7,NA,TRBV7-6,TGTGCCAGCAGCCGGACAGAATGGGGCGAGCAGTACTTC,CASSRTEWGEQYF
TRBD2,TRBJ2-1,NA,TRBV11-1,TGTGCCAGCAGCTTAGTTGGCGGGAGGGATAGCTCCTACAATGAGCAGTTCTTC,CASSLVGGRDSSYNEQFF
NA,TRBJ2-5,NA,TRBV30,TGTGCCTGGAGTGTACTATCTCCGGAGACCCAGTACTTC,CAWSVLSPETQYF
TRBD2,TRBJ2-7,NA,TRBV19,TGTGCCAGTAGTACTGGGGAGGGCTACGAGCAGTACTTC,CASSTGEGYEQYF
TRBD1,TRBJ2-1,NA,TRBV2,TGTGCCATTGCCGGACAGGGGAACTACAATGAGCAGTTCTTC,CAIAGQGNYNEQFF
NA,TRBJ2-5,NA,TRBV7-6,TGTGCCAGCAGCTTAGGGCCGGGAGCCCAAGAGACCCAGTACTTC,CASSLGPGAQETQYF
TRBD2,TRBJ2-7,NA,TRBV28,TGTGCCACCTCTGATAGACTAGCGGGCTACGAGCAGTACTTC,CATSDRLAGYEQYF
TRBD2,TRBJ2-1,NA,TRBV27,TGTGCCAGCAGTTTACTCGGGACTAGCGGTGAGTTCTTC,CASSLLGTSGEFF
NA,TRBJ2-1,once,TRBV9,TGTGCCAGCAGCCCTAGCAAGCAGTTCTTC,CASSPSKQFF
NA,TRBJ1-2,NA,TRBV2,TGTGCCAGCAGCTTTGCAGAAGGGACAAACCCCTATGGCTACACCTTC,CASSFAEGTNPYGYTF
TRBD1,TRBJ1-4,NA,TRBV7-6,TGTGCCAGCAGCTCCGTGGACAGGGGTCTTACAACTAATGAAAAACTGTTTTTT,CASSSVDRGLTTNEKLFF
TRBD1,TRBJ1-4,NA,TRBV6-1,TGTGCCAGCAGCGCCGACAGGGACAAACTGTTTTTT,CASSADRDKLFF
NA,TRBJ1-5,NA,TRBV5-8,TGTGCCAGCAGTCCCAGGGGCACGACGGATTGGGGCAATCAGCCCCAGCATTTT,CASSPRGTTDWGNQPQHF
NA,TRBJ2-1,NA,TRBV28,TGTGCCAGCAGTTTAGCGGACTCGCCCGAGCAGTTCTTC,CASSLADSPEQFF
TRBD2,TRBJ2-3,once,TRBV28,TGTGCCAGCAGTTTCCCAACAGCGGGAGCGGGCACAGATACGCAGTATTTT,CASSFPTAGAGTDTQYF
NA,TRBJ2-7,NA,TRBV5-1,TGCGCCAGCAGCTTGGTGGGAGGCAGCTACGAGCAGTACTTC,CASSLVGGSYEQYF
NA,TRBJ2-7,NA,TRBV2,TGTGCCAGCACCTTAACAGGGGGGGCCTTCGAGCAGTACTTC,CASTLTGGAFEQYF
NA,TRBJ1-1,NA,TRBV19,TGTGCCAGTCATTCCGGGGGGATAACTGAAGCTTTCTTT,CASHSGGITEAFF
TRBD2,TRBJ2-3,once,TRBV5-1,TGCGCCAGCAGGAGGAGCGGGAGTTCGGATACGCAGTATTTT,CASRRSGSSDTQYF
TRBD1,TRBJ2-1,NA,TRBV30,TGTGCCTGGCAACAGGGGGCCGGGGCTGAGCAGTTCTTC,CAWQQGAGAEQFF
NA,TRBJ1-2,NA,TRBV7-8,TGTGCCAGCAGCTTATTACGGGAGAATGGCTACACCTTC,CASSLLRENGYTF
NA,TRBJ2-1,NA,TRBV30,TGTGCCTGGAGTGTAACCGGGTACAATGAGCAGTTCTTC,CAWSVTGYNEQFF
TRBD2,TRBJ2-2,once,TRBV10-3,TGTGCCATCAGTGACGAGGGCGGGAGGGCGAACACCGGGGAGCTGTTTTTT,CAISDEGGRANTGELFF
NA,TRBJ2-3,NA,TRBV9,TGTGCCAGCAGCGTAGTCGGTAGCGGAACAACAGATACGCAGTATTTT,CASSVVGSGTTDTQYF
NA,TRBJ1-2,few,TRBV19,TGTGCCAGTAGTATTGGAGTTGGCTACACCTTC,CASSIGVGYTF